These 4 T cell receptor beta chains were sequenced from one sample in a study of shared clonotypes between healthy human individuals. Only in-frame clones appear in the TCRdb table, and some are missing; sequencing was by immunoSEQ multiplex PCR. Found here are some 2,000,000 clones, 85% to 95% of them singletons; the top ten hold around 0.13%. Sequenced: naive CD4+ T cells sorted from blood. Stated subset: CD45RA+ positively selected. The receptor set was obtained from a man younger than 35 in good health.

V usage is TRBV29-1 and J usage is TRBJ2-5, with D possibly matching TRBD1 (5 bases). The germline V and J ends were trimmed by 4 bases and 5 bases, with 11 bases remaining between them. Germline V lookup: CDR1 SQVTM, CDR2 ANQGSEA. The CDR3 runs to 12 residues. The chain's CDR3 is CSVVDTWETQYF. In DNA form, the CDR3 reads TGCAGCGTTGTGGACACGTGGGAGACCCAGTACTTC. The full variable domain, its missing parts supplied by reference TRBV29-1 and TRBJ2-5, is SAVISQKPSRDICQRGTSLTIQCQVDSQVTMMFWYRQQPGQSLTLIATANQGSEATYESGFVIDKFPISRPNLTFSTLTVSNMSPEDSSIYLCSVVDTWETQYFGPGTRLLVL.

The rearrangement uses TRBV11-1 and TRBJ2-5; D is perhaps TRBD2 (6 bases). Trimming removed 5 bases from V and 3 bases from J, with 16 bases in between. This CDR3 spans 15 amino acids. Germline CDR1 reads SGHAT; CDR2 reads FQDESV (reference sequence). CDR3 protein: CASSRLGASEETQYF. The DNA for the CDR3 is TGTGCCAGCAGCCGCCTCGGGGCTAGCGAAGAGACCCAGTACTTC.

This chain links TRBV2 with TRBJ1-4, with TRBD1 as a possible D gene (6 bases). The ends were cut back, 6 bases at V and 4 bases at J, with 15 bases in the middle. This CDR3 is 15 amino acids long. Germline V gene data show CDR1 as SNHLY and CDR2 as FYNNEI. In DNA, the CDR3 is TGTGCCAGCAGCTTGGATGGACAGCTTAATGAAAAACTGTTTTTT. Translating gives CASSLDGQLNEKLFF.

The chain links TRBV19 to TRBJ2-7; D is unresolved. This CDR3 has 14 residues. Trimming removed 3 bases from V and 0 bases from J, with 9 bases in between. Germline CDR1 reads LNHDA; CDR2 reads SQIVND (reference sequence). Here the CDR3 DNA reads TGTGCCAGTAGTATGGTCCTAAGCTCCTACGAGCAGTACTTC. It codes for CASSMVLSSYEQYF.